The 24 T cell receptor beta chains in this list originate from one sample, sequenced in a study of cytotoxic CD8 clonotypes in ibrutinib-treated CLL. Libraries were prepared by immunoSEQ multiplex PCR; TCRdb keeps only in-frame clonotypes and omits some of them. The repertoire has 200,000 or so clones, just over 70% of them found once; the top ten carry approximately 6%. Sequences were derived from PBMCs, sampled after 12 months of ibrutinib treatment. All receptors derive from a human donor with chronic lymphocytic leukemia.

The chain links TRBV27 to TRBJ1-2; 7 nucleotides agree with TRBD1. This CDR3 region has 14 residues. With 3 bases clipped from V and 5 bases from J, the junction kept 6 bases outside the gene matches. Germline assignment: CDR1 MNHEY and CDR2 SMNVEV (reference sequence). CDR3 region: CASSFRQGTYGYTF. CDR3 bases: TGTGCCAGCAGTTTCCGACAGGGTACTTATGGCTACACCTTC.

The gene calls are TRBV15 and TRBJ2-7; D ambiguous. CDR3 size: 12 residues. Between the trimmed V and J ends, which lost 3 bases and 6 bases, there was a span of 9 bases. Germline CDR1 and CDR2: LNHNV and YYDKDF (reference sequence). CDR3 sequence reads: CATSRDLREQYF. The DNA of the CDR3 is TGTGCCACCAGCAGGGATTTACGCGAGCAGTACTTC.

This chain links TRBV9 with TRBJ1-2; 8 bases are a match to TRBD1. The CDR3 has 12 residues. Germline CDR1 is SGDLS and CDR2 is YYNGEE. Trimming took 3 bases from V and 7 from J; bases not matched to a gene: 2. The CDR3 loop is CASSATGGGYTF. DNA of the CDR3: TGTGCCAGCAGCGCAACAGGGGGTGGCTACACCTTC.

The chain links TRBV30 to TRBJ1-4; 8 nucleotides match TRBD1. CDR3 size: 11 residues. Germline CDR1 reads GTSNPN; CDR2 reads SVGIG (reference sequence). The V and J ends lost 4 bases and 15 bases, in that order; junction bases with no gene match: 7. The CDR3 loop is CAWNLDREVFF. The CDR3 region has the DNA TGTGCCTGGAACCTGGACAGGGAAGTGTTTTTT. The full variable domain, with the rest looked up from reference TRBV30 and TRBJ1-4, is SQTIHQWPATLVQPVGSPLSLECTVEGTSNPNLYWYRQAAGRGLQLLFYSVGIGQISSEVPQNLSASRPQDRQFILSSKKLLLSDSGFYLCAWNLDREVFFGSGTQLSVL.

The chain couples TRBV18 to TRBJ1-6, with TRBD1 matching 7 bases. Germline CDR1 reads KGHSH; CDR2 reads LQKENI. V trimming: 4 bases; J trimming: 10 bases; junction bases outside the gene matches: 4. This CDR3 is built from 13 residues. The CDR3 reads CASSLTGDSPLHF. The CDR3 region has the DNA TGTGCCAGCTCACTTACAGGGGACTCACCCCTCCACTTT.

CDR3 residues: CASSDLGATEAFF. Here the CDR3 DNA reads TGTGCCAGCAGTGATTTAGGGGCCACTGAAGCTTTCTTT. This chain uses TRBV6-1 with TRBJ1-1, with D maybe TRBD1 (5 bases). Germline CDR1 and CDR2: MNHNS and SASEGT. Trimming took 3 bases from V and 4 from J, leaving 9 bases between them. The CDR3 has 13 residues.

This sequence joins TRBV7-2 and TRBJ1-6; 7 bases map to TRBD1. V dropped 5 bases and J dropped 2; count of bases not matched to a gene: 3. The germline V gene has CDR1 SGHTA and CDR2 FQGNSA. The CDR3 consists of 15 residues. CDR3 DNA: TGTGCCAGCAGCGTACAGGGGACCTATAATTCACCCCTCCACTTT. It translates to CASSVQGTYNSPLHF.

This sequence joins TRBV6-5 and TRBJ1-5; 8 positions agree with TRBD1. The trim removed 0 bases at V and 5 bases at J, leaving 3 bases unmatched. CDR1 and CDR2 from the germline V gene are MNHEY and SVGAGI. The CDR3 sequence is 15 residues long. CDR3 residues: CASSYSTGGDQPQHF. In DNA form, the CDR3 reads TGTGCCAGCAGTTACTCCACAGGGGGGGATCAGCCCCAGCATTTT.

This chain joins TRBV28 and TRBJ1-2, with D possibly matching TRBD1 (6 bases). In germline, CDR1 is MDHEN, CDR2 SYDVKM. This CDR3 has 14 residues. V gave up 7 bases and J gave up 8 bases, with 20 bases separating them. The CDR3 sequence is CASTLKQGFEGYTF. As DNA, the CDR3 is TGTGCCAGCACCCTTAAACAGGGATTTGAGGGCTACACCTTC.

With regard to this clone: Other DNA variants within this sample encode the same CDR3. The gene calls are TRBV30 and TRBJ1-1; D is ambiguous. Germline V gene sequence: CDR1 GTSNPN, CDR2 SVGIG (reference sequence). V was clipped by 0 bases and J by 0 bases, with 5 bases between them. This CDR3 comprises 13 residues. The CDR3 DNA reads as TGTGCCTGGAGTGTAGCTTTGAACACTGAAGCTTTCTTT. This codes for CAWSVALNTEAFF.

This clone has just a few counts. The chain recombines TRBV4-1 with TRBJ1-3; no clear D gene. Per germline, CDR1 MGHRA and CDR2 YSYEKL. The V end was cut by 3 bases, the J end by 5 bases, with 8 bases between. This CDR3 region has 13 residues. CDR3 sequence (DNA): TGCGCCAGCAGCCAGTCGGAGAGAAACACCATATATTTT. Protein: CASSQSERNTIYF.

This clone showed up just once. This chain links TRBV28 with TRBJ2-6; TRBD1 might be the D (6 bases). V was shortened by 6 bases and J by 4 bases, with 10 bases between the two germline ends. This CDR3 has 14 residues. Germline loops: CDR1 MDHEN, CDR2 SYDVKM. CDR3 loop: CASSTGFGANVLTF. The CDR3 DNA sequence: TGTGCCAGCAGCACAGGGTTCGGGGCCAACGTCCTGACTTTC.

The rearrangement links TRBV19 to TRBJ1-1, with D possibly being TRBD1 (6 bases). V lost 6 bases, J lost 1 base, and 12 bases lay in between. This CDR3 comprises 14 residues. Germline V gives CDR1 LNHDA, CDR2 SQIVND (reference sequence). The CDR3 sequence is CASRFLGGNTEAFF. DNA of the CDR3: TGTGCCAGTAGGTTTTTAGGGGGGAACACTGAAGCTTTCTTT.

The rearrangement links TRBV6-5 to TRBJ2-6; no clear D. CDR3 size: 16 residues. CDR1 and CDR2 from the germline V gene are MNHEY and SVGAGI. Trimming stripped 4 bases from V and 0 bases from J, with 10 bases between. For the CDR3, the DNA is TGTGCCAGCAGTTCCACAGTGAACTCTGGGGCCAACGTCCTGACTTTC. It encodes CASSSTVNSGANVLTF.

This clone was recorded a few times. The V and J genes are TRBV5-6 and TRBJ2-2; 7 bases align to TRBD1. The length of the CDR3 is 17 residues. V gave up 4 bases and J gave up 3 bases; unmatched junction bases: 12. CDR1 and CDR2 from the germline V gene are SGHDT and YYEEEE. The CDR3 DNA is TGTGCCAGCAGCCACACTAGACAGGGCGAGTACACCGGGGAGCTGTTTTTT. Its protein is CASSHTRQGEYTGELFF.

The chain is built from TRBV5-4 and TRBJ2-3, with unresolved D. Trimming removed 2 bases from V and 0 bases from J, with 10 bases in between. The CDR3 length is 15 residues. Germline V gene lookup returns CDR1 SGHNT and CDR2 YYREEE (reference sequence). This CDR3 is CASSFDGRSTDTQYF. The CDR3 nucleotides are TGTGCCAGCAGCTTCGACGGCAGGAGCACAGATACGCAGTATTTT.

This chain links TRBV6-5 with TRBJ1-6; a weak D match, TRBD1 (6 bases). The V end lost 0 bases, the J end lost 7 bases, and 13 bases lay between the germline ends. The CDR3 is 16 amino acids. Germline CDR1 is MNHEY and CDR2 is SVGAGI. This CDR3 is CASSYSSRGSNSPLHF. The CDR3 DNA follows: TGTGCCAGCAGTTACTCTTCCAGGGGATCAAATTCACCCCTCCACTTT.

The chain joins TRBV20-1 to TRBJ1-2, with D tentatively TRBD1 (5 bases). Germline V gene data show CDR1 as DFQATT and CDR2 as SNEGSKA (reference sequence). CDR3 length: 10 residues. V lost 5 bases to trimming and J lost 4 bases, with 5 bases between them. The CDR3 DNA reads TGCAGTGCTGGGACCTATGGCTACACCTTC. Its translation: CSAGTYGYTF.

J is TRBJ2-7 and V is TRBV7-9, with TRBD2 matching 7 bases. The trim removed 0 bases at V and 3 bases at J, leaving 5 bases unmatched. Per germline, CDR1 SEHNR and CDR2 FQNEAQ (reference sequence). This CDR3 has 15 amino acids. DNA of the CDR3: TGTGCCAGCAGCTTAGCCGGGGGGAGAGGCTACGAGCAGTACTTC. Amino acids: CASSLAGGRGYEQYF.

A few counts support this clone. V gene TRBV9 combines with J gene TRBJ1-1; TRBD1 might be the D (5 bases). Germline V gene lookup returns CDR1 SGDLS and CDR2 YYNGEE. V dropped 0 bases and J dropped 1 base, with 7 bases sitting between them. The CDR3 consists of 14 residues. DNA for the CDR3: TGTGCCAGCAGCGTAGGACAGTGGAACACTGAAGCTTTCTTT. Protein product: CASSVGQWNTEAFF.

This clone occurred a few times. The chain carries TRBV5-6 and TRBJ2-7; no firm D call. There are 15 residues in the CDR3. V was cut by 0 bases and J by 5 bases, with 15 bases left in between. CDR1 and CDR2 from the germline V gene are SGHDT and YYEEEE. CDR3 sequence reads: CASSLARGYEDEQYF. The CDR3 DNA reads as TGTGCCAGCAGCTTGGCCCGTGGGTATGAAGACGAGCAGTACTTC.

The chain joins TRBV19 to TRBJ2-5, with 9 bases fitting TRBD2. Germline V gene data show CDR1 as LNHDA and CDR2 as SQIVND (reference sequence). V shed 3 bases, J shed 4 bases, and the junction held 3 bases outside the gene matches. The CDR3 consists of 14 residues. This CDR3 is CASSIATSGETQYF. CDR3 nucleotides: TGTGCCAGTAGTATTGCGACTAGCGGAGAGACCCAGTACTTC.

The CDR3 sequence is CSAIREMNTEAFF. The CDR3 DNA follows: TGCAGCGCCATCAGGGAGATGAACACTGAAGCTTTCTTT. The J gene is TRBJ1-1, the V gene TRBV29-1; a weak D match, TRBD1 (5 bases). The V end lost 7 bases, the J end lost 0 bases, and 12 bases lay between the germline ends. Germline CDR1 SQVTM, CDR2 ANQGSEA. The CDR3 spans 13 residues.

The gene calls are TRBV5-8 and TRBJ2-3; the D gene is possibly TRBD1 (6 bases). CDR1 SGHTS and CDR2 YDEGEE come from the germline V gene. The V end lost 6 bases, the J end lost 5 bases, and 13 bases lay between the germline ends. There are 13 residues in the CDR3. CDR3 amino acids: CASTRDILDTQYF. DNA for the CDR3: TGTGCCAGCACCCGGGACATTCTAGATACGCAGTATTTT.